The 25 T cell receptor beta chains listed next were all sequenced from one sample in a study of T cells after yellow fever vaccination. TCRdb called the 5' RACE reads again in MiXCR, with one record for every CDR3 protein. The sample contains about 360,000 distinct CDR3 sequences, more than 5.5% of which appear only once. The sample here was PBMCs, taken 5 days after the yellow fever booster vaccination. These receptors came from a man aged 25-45 years who received the YFV17D yellow fever vaccine.

This chain links TRBV20-1 with TRBJ2-5; D is perhaps TRBD2 (5 bases). V lost 0 bases, J lost 5 bases, and 22 bases lay in between. The CDR3 runs to 17 residues. In germline, CDR1 is DFQATT, CDR2 SNEGSKA (reference sequence). The CDR3 DNA sequence: TGCAGTGCTAGAGAGGAGGTGGGGAGCCCAACGAGGGAGACCCAGTACTTC. This encodes CSAREEVGSPTRETQYF.

The chain uses TRBV4-3 and TRBJ2-3; 7 nucleotides line up with TRBD2. With 4 bases clipped from V and 1 base from J, the junction kept 17 bases outside the gene matches. The V gene's germline CDR1 is LGHNA and CDR2 YSLEER. The CDR3 length is 19 residues. The CDR3 DNA follows: TGCGCCAGCAGCCTCTGGGTGTCAATAGGCGGGAGTGGCACAGATACGCAGTATTTT. This encodes CASSLWVSIGGSGTDTQYF.

The V and J genes are TRBV20-1 and TRBJ2-5, with 10 bases fitting TRBD1. Germline-derived CDR1 and CDR2 are DFQATT and SNEGSKA (reference sequence). The CDR3 has 15 amino acids. After removal of 6 bases from V and 7 bases from J, the junction contained 14 bases not matched to a gene. The CDR3, as DNA: TGCAGTGCAACCAACCCGGGACAGGGGTTGGGGACCCAGTACTTC. Amino acids: CSATNPGQGLGTQYF.

This clonotype was detected only a few times. The chain combines TRBV6-4 with TRBJ2-7, with D uncertain. The CDR3 runs 14 residues. Germline CDR1 is MRHNA and CDR2 is SNTAGT. Between the trimmed V and J ends, which lost 7 bases and 4 bases, there was a span of 17 bases. CDR3 sequence (DNA): TGTGCCAGCACCTACCCGGGTGGTGTGTACGAGCAGTACTTC. Translated: CASTYPGGVYEQYF.

This clonotype turned up a few times. The rearrangement links TRBV7-3 to TRBJ2-7, with TRBD1 matching over 9 bases. The CDR3 spans 15 residues. V lost 3 bases, J lost 3 bases, and 6 bases stayed unmatched. Per germline, CDR1 SGHTA and CDR2 FQGTGA. The CDR3 DNA reads TGTGCCAGCAGCTTGGCGACAGGGGGGTACTACGAGCAGTACTTC. As protein: CASSLATGGYYEQYF.

The table lists this clonotype with a few counts. V usage is TRBV5-4 and J usage is TRBJ2-2; no firm D call. Trimming removed 4 bases at V and 3 bases at J, with 7 bases between. CDR3 length: 13 amino acids. Germline V CDR1 and CDR2: SGHNT, YYREEE (reference sequence). The CDR3 DNA sequence: TGTGCCAGCAGCCTTGAACACACCGGGGAGCTGTTTTTT. Translation gives CASSLEHTGELFF.

This clonotype showed up just a few times. The chain uses TRBV5-1 and TRBJ2-2; weak D call: TRBD1 (6 bases). This CDR3 is built from 15 residues. The germline CDR1 and CDR2 sequences are SGHRS and YFSETQ. V was trimmed by 2 bases and J by 4 bases, leaving 12 bases between them. CDR3 sequence: CASSFRQASTGELFF. CDR3 sequence (DNA): TGCGCCAGCAGCTTCCGACAGGCATCCACCGGGGAGCTGTTTTTT.

This clonotype was seen repeatedly, ten times or more. The rearrangement links TRBV7-8 to TRBJ2-7; D possibly corresponds to TRBD2 (7 bases). Germline lookup yields CDR1 SGHVS and CDR2 FQNEAQ. Trimming removed 5 bases at V and 2 bases at J, with 10 bases between. This CDR3 has 13 amino acids. The CDR3 DNA is TGTGCCAGCAGCCAAGGGGGGGCCTACGAGCAGTACTTC. Translation gives CASSQGGAYEQYF.

The chain combines TRBV14 with TRBJ1-2; TRBD1 might be the D (6 bases). The V gene lost 3 bases and the J gene lost 6 bases, with 14 bases spanning the gap. CDR1 is SGHDN and CDR2 is FVKESK in the germline V gene. CDR3 length: 14 residues. CDR3 coding DNA: TGTGCCAGCAGCCATACAGGGACGGCGGATGGCTACACCTTC. It codes for CASSHTGTADGYTF. The full variable domain, rest sourced from reference TRBV14 and TRBJ1-2, is EAGVTQFPSHSVIEKGQTVTLRCDPISGHDNLYWYRRVMGKEIKFLLHFVKESKQDESGMPNNRFLAERTGGTYSTLKVQPAELEDSGVYFCASSHTGTADGYTFGSGTRLTVV.

This clonotype was seen only a few times. V usage is TRBV27 and J usage is TRBJ2-2; 7 bases are shared with TRBD1. The CDR3 contains 14 residues. Germline V CDR1 and CDR2: MNHEY, SMNVEV (reference sequence). V lost 7 bases to trimming and J lost 3 bases; unmatched junction nucleotides: 5. CDR3 DNA sequence: TGTGCCAGCACGAGGGGGCGCGACACCGGGGAGCTGTTTTTT. It specifies CASTRGRDTGELFF.

This clonotype was detected many times. The chain uses TRBV29-1 and TRBJ2-7; 10 nucleotides match TRBD1. Trimming removed 5 bases from V and 5 bases from J; junction bases left unmatched: 6. This CDR3 is 13 amino acids long. From germline, CDR1 is SQVTM and CDR2 ANQGSEA. The CDR3 is CSVRGQGIHEQYF. The CDR3 nucleotides are TGCAGCGTTAGGGGACAGGGGATCCACGAGCAGTACTTC.

The sample holds many counts of this clonotype. V and J are TRBV5-1 and TRBJ2-3; tentative D call: TRBD2 (6 bases). Trimming cost V 4 bases and J 2 bases, with 11 bases left between them. The CDR3 is 14 residues long. Germline loops: CDR1 SGHRS, CDR2 YFSETQ. The CDR3 nucleotides are TGCGCCAGCAGCCCGGGACTCCCCACAGATACGCAGTATTTT. Translating it yields CASSPGLPTDTQYF. Full variable domain (remainder filled in from reference TRBV5-1 and TRBJ2-3): KAGVTQTPRYLIKTRGQQVTLSCSPISGHRSVSWYQQTPGQGLQFLFEYFSETQRNKGNFPGRFSGRQFSNSRSEMNVSTLELGDSALYLCASSPGLPTDTQYFGPGTRLTVL.

Ten or more counts support this clonotype. The rearrangement uses TRBV6-5 and TRBJ2-2; 7 bases line up with TRBD2. V shed 4 bases and J 6 bases; nucleotides not matched to a gene: 17. CDR3 length: 18 residues. Germline loops: CDR1 MNHEY, CDR2 SVGAGI. For the CDR3, the DNA is TGTGCCAGCAGTTTCCCTAGCCCGCGGGAGTCTCGAGCCGGGGAGCTGTTTTTT. It is translated as CASSFPSPRESRAGELFF.

The chain recombines TRBV20-1 with TRBJ2-5; 7 bases match TRBD1. J lost 5 bases, V lost 0 bases, and 6 bases had no gene match. CDR3 length: 14 amino acids. Per the germline V gene, CDR1 is DFQATT and CDR2 is SNEGSKA (reference sequence). The CDR3 loop reads CSAREPGGPETQYF. The CDR3 DNA is TGCAGTGCTAGAGAGCCAGGGGGTCCGGAGACCCAGTACTTC.

The J gene is TRBJ2-3, the V gene TRBV4-3, with no clear D. Germline-derived CDR1 and CDR2 are LGHNA and YSLEER. The V end lost 0 bases, the J end lost 10 bases, and 20 bases lay between the germline ends. This CDR3 spans 16 amino acids. The CDR3, as DNA: TGCGCCAGCAGCCAAGAAGCCGGGCCTCAAAAGAATGCGCAGTATTTT. Amino acids: CASSQEAGPQKNAQYF.

The sample holds a few counts of this clonotype. This sequence joins TRBV7-8 and TRBJ1-1; no reliable D call. CDR1 and CDR2 (germline): SGHVS, FQNEAQ. Trimming pared 7 bases from V and 0 bases from J, leaving 15 bases between. This CDR3 has 15 amino acids. DNA of the CDR3: TGTGCCAGCACCAAATCGCGGGTCCTGAACACTGAAGCTTTCTTT. It is translated as CASTKSRVLNTEAFF. Drawing the rest from reference TRBV7-8 and TRBJ1-1, the complete variable domain is GAGVSQSPRYKVAKRGQDVALRCDPISGHVSLFWYQQALGQGPEFLTYFQNEAQLDKSGLPSDRFFAERPEGSVSTLKIQRTQQEDSAVYLCASTKSRVLNTEAFFGQGTRLTVV.

The chain has TRBV3-1 and TRBJ1-3; no clear D gene. V shed 7 bases and J shed 2 bases, with 15 bases lying between them. The CDR3 sequence is 15 residues long. Germline assignment: CDR1 LGHDT and CDR2 YNNKEL (reference sequence). The CDR3 bases are TGTGCCAGCACCCCTCCAGTGTTGACTGGAAACACCATATATTTT. Translated: CASTPPVLTGNTIYF.

This clonotype was recorded a few times. The CDR3 loop reads CSASSVAGAEDTQYF. For the CDR3, the DNA is TGCAGTGCTAGCTCGGTAGCGGGAGCGGAAGATACGCAGTATTTT. V gene TRBV20-1 combines with J gene TRBJ2-3; 9 bases align to TRBD2. Trimming removed 3 bases from V and 5 bases from J; junction bases left unmatched: 9. The germline CDR1 and CDR2 sequences are DFQATT and SNEGSKA (reference sequence). The CDR3 has 15 amino acids.

This clonotype turned up a few times. This chain connects TRBV10-3 to TRBJ2-7; D gene unclear. Trimming shortened V by 4 bases and J by 4 bases, and 8 bases separated the two germline ends. Germline values: CDR1 ENHRY, CDR2 SYGVKD. CDR3 length: 12 residues. The CDR3 is CAISVGPYEQYF. CDR3 coding DNA: TGTGCCATCAGTGTAGGTCCTTACGAGCAGTACTTC.

The chain couples TRBV10-3 to TRBJ2-7, with 9 bases identical to TRBD1. V lost 10 bases and J lost 3; bases outside the gene matches: 4. Germline values: CDR1 ENHRY, CDR2 SYGVKD. This CDR3 is built from 12 residues. DNA of the CDR3: TGTGCCACCCGGGACAGGGACTACGAGCAGTACTTC. This encodes CATRDRDYEQYF.

The chain links TRBV6-1 to TRBJ2-7, with D unclear. The germline gives CDR1 MNHNS, CDR2 SASEGT. The CDR3 consists of 13 residues. Deletions cut 4 bases from V and 2 bases from J, with 9 bases between. This CDR3 is CASSADGTYEQYF. The DNA for the CDR3 is TGTGCCAGCAGTGCCGACGGAACCTACGAGCAGTACTTC.

This chain links TRBV11-2 with TRBJ2-7; D perhaps matches TRBD2 (6 bases). Deletions cut 1 base from V and 9 bases from J, with 16 bases between. This CDR3 spans 14 amino acids. CDR1 and CDR2 from the germline V gene are SGHAT and FQNNGV. CDR3 protein: CASSLVSSELVQYF. DNA for the CDR3: TGTGCCAGCAGCTTAGTTTCTAGCGAGTTGGTGCAGTACTTC.

This clonotype was seen repeatedly, ten times or more. J is TRBJ2-3 and V is TRBV7-2, with D hard to call. V was clipped by 2 bases and J by 2 bases, with 8 bases between them. CDR3 length: 14 residues. Germline V gene data show CDR1 as SGHTA and CDR2 as FQGNSA. CDR3 DNA: TGTGCCAGCAGCTTAATTAGGGACACAGATACGCAGTATTTT. Its protein is CASSLIRDTDTQYF.

The chain joins TRBV11-2 to TRBJ2-3, with D possibly called TRBD1 or TRBD2 (5 bases each). V shed 4 bases and J shed 0 bases, with 26 bases lying between them. This CDR3 comprises 20 residues. The germline V gene has CDR1 SGHAT and CDR2 FQNNGV. Here the CDR3 reads CASSSSHRSRRASSTDTQYF. The CDR3 bases are TGTGCCAGCAGCTCATCCCACAGGTCTCGGCGGGCGAGCAGCACAGATACGCAGTATTTT.

The chain links TRBV5-1 to TRBJ2-1; D not resolved. V was clipped by 0 bases and J by 5 bases, with 15 bases between them. The CDR3 runs to 16 residues. The germline gives CDR1 SGHRS, CDR2 YFSETQ. CDR3 sequence reads: CASSLAAKNPDNEQFF. CDR3 in DNA: TGCGCCAGCAGCTTGGCGGCTAAAAATCCGGACAATGAGCAGTTCTTC.